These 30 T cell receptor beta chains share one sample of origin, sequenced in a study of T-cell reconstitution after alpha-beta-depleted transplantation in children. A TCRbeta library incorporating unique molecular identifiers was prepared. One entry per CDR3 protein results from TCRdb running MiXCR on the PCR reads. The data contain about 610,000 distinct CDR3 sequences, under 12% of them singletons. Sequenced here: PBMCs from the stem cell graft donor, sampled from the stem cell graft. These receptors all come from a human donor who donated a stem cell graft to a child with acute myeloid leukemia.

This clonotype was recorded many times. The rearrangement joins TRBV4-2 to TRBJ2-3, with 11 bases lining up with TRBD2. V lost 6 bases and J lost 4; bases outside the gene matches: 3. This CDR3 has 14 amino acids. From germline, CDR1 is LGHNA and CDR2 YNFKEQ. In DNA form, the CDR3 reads TGTGCCAGCAGGGCACTAGCGGGAGCAGATACGCAGTATTTT. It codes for CASRALAGADTQYF.

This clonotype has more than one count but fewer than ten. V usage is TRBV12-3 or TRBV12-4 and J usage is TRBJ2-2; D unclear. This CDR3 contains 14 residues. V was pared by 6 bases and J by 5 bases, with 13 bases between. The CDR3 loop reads CASSQLDKTGELFF. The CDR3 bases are TGTGCCAGCAGCCAACTCGACAAGACCGGGGAGCTGTTTTTT.

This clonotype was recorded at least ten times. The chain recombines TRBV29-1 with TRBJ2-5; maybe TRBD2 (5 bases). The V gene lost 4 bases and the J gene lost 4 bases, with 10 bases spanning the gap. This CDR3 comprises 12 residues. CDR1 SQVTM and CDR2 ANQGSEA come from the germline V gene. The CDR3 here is CSVAPGIETQYF. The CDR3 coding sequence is TGCAGCGTTGCGCCGGGGATAGAGACCCAGTACTTC.

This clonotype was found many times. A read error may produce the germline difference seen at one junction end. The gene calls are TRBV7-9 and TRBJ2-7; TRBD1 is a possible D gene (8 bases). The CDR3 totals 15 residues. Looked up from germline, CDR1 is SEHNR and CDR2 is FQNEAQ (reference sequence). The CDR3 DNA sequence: TGCGCCAGCAGCTTGGGAGGGACAGGCACCTACGAGCAGTACTTC. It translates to CASSLGGTGTYEQYF.

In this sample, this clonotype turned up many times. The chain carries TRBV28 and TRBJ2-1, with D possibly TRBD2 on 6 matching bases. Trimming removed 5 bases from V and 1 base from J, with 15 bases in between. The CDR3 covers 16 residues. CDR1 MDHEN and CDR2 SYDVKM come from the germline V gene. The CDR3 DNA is TGTGCCAGCAGTCTCTATAGTGCGGGGTCCTACAATGAGCAGTTCTTC. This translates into CASSLYSAGSYNEQFF.

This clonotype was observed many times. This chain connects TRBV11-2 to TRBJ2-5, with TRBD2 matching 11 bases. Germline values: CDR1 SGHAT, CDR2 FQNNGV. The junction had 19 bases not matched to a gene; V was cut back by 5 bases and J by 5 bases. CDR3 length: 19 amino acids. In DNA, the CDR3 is TGTGCCAGCAGCAGCTTTGGGTCGATCACTAGCGGGAGTGTGGAGACCCAGTACTTC. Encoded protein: CASSSFGSITSGSVETQYF.

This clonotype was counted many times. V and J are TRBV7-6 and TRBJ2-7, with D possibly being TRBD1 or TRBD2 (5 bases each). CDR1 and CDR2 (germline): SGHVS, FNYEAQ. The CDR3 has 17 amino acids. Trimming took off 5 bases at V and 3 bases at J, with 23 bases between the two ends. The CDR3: CASSARPTGTAVYEQYF. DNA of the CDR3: TGTGCCAGCAGCGCCCGACCAACCGGGACCGCCGTCTACGAGCAGTACTTC.

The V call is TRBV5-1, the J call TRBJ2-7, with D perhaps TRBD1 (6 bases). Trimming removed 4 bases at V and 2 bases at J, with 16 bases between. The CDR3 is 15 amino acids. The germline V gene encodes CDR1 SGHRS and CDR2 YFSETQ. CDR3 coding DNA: TGCGCCAGCAGCGCACAGGGCCTACCTACCTACGAGCAGTACTTC. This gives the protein CASSAQGLPTYEQYF.

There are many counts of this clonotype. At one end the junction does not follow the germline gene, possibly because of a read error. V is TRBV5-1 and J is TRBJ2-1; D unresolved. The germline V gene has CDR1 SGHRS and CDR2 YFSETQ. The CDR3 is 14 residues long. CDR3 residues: CASSPLSSYNEQFF. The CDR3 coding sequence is TGTGCCAGCTCACCACTTAGCTCCTACAATGAGCAGTTCTTC. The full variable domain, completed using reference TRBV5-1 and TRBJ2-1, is KAGVTQTPRYLIKTRGQQVTLSCSPISGHRSVSWYQQTPGQGLQFLFEYFSETQRNKGNFPGRFSGRQFSNSRSEMNVSTLELGDSALYLCASSPLSSYNEQFFGPGTRLTVL.

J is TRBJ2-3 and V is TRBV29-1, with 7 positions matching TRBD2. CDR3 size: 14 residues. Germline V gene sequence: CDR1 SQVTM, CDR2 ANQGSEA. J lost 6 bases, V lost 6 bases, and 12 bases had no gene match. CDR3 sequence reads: CSVVKRVSGDTQYF. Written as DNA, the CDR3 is TGCAGCGTGGTAAAGCGGGTTAGCGGGGATACGCAGTATTTT.

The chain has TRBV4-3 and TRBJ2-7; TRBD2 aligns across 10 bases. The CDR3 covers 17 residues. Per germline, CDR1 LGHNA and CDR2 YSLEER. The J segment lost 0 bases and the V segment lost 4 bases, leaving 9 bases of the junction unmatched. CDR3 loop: CASSRQLAGLDSYEQYF. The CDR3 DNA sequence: TGCGCCAGCAGCCGCCAACTAGCGGGGTTAGACTCCTACGAGCAGTACTTC.

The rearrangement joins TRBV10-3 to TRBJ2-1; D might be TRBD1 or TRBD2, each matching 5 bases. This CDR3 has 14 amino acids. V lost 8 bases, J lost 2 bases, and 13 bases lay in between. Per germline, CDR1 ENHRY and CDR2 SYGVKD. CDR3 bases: TGTGCCATCTGGGACGGAGGCGCCTACAATGAGCAGTTCTTC. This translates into CAIWDGGAYNEQFF.

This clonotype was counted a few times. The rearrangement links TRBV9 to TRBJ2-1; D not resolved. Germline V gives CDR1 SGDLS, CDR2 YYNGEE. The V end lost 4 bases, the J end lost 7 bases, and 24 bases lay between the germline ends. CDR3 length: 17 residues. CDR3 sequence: CASSSIGSVLSPNEQFF. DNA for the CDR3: TGTGCCAGCAGCTCCATCGGAAGTGTACTTAGTCCAAATGAGCAGTTCTTC. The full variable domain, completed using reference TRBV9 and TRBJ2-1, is DSGVTQTPKHLITATGQRVTLRCSPRSGDLSVYWYQQSLDQGLQFLIQYYNGEERAKGNILERFSAQQFPDLHSELNLSSLELGDSALYFCASSSIGSVLSPNEQFFGPGTRLTVL.

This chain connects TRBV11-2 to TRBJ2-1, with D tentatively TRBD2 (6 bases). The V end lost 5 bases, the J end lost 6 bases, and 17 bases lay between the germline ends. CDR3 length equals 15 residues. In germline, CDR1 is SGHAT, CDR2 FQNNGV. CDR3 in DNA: TGTGCCAGCAGCGGACACCGGGACTCATTCAATGAGCAGTTCTTC. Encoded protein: CASSGHRDSFNEQFF.

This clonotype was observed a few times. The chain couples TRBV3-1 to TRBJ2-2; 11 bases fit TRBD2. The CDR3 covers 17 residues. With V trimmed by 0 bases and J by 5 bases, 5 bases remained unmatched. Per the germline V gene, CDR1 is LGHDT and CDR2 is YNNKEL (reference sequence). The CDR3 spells CASSQDLAGGSTGELFF. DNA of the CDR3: TGTGCCAGCAGCCAAGATTTAGCGGGAGGGTCAACCGGGGAGCTGTTTTTT.

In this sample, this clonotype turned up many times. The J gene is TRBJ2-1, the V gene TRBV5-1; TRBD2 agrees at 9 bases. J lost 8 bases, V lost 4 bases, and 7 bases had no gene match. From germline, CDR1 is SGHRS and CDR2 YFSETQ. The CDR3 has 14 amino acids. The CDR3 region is CASSGGRAVDEQFF. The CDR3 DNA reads TGCGCCAGCAGCGGCGGGAGGGCCGTGGATGAGCAGTTCTTC.

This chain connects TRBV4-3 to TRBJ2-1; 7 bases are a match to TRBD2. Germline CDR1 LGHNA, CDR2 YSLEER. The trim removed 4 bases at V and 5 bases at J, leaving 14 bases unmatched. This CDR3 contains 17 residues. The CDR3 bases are TGCGCCAGCAGCCTCGTCGAAGGCGGGAGTCGACACAATGAGCAGTTCTTC. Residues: CASSLVEGGSRHNEQFF.

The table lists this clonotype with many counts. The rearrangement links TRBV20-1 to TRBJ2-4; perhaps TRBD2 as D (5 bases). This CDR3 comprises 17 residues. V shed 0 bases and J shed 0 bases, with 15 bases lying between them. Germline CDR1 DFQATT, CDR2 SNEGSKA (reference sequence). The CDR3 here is CSARDRSAGLAKNIQYF. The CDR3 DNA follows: TGCAGTGCTAGAGATCGGTCCGCGGGCCTAGCCAAAAACATTCAGTACTTC.

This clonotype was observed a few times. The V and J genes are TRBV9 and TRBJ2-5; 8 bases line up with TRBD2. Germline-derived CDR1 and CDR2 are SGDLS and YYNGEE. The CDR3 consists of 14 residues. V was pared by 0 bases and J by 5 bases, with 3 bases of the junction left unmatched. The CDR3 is CASSVAGGFETQYF. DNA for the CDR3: TGTGCCAGCAGCGTAGCGGGAGGGTTTGAGACCCAGTACTTC.

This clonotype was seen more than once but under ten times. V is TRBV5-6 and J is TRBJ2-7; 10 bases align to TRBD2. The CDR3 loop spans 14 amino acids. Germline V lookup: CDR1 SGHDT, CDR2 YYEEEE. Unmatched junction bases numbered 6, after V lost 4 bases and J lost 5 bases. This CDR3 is CASSPPTSGNEQYF. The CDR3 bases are TGTGCCAGCAGCCCACCCACTAGCGGGAACGAGCAGTACTTC.

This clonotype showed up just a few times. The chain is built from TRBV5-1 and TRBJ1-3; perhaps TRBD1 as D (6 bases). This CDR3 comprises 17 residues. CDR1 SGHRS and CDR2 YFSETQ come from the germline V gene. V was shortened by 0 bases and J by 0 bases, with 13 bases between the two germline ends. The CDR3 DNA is TGCGCCAGCAGCTTGGGCGGACAGCCTTTCTCTGGAAACACCATATATTTT. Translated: CASSLGGQPFSGNTIYF.

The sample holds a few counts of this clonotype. CDR3 residues: CSAGGGLNYGYTF. In DNA, the CDR3 is TGCAGCGCCGGGGGGGGGCTGAACTATGGCTACACCTTC. The J gene is TRBJ1-2, the V gene TRBV29-1; D is possibly TRBD1 (6 bases). V was trimmed by 7 bases and J by 2 bases, leaving 14 bases between them. From germline, CDR1 is SQVTM and CDR2 ANQGSEA. CDR3 length: 13 amino acids.

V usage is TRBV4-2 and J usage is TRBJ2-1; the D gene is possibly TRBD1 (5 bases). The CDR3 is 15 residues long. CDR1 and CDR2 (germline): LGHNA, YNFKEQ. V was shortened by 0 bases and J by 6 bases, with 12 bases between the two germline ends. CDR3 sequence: CASSQDRGWGNEQFF. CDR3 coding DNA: TGTGCCAGCAGCCAAGATAGGGGATGGGGCAATGAGCAGTTCTTC.

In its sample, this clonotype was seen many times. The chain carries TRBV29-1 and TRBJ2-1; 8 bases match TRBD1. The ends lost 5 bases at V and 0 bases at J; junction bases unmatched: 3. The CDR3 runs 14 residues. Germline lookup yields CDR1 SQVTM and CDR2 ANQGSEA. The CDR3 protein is CSVSTGASYNEQFF. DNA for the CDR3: TGCAGCGTTTCGACAGGGGCCTCCTACAATGAGCAGTTCTTC.

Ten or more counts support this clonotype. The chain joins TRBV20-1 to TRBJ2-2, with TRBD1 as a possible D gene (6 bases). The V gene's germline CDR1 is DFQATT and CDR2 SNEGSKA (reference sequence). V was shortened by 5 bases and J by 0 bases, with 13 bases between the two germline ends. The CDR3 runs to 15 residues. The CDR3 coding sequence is TGCAGTGCTGCCAGACAGGACCCGAACACCGGGGAGCTGTTTTTT. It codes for CSAARQDPNTGELFF.

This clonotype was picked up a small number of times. The CDR3 here is CASSYSKSHRRGNTIYF. Here the CDR3 DNA reads TGTGCCAGCAGTTACTCGAAAAGTCACCGACGGGGAAACACCATATATTTT. V usage is TRBV6-5 and J usage is TRBJ1-3, with D uncertain. Germline CDR1 and CDR2: MNHEY and SVGAGI. The CDR3 runs to 17 residues. The V gene lost 0 bases and the J gene lost 4 bases, with 16 bases spanning the gap.

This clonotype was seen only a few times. CDR3 amino acids: CSVESPSYNEQFF. Written as DNA, the CDR3 is TGCAGTGTAGAGTCCCCCTCCTACAATGAGCAGTTCTTC. The V gene is TRBV20-1, the J gene TRBJ2-1; D gene unclear. Trimming removed 7 bases from V and 0 bases from J, with 10 bases in between. The CDR3 extends over 13 amino acids. Germline V gives CDR1 DFQATT, CDR2 SNEGSKA (reference sequence).

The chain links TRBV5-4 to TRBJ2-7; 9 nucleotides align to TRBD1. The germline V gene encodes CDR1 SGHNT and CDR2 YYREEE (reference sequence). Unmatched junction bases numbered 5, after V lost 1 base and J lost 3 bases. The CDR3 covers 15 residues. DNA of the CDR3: TGTGCCAGCAGCTTGTTGGGACAGGGCCACTACGAGCAGTACTTC. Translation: CASSLLGQGHYEQYF.

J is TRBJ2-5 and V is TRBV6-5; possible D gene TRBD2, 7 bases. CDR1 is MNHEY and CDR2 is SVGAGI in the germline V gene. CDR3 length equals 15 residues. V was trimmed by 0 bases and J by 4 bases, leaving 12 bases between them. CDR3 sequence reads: CASSYSSGGGETQYF. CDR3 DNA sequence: TGTGCCAGCAGTTACTCTTCGGGGGGCGGAGAGACCCAGTACTTC.

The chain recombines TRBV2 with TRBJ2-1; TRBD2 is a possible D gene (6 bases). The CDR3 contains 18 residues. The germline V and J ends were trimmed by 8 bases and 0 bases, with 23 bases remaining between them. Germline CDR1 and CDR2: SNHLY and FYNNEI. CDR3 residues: CASCTGLPKGGSYNEQFF. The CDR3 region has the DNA TGTGCCAGCTGTACGGGACTCCCAAAGGGAGGCTCCTACAATGAGCAGTTCTTC.